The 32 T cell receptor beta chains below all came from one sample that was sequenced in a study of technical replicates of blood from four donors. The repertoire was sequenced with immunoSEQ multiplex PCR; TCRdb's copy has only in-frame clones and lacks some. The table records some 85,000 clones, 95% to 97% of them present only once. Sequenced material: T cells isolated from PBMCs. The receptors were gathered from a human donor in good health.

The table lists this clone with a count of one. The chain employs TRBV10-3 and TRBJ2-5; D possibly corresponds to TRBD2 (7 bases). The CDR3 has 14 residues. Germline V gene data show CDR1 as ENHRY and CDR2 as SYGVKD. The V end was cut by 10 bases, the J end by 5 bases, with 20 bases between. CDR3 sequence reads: CATGLSGEGETQYF. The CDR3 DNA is TGTGCCACCGGCCTGTCAGGGGAGGGGGAGACCCAGTACTTC.

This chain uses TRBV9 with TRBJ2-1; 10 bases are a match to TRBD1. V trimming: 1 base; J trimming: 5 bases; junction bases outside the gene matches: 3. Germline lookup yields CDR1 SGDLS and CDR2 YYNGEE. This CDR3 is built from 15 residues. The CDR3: CASSVWGTGDNEQFF. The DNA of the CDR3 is TGTGCCAGCAGCGTATGGGGGACAGGGGACAATGAGCAGTTCTTC.

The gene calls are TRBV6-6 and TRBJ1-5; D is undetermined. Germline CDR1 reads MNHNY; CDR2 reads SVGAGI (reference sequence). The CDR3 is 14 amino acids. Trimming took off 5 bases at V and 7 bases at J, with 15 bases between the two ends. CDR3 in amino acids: CASSESPILQPQHF. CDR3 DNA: TGTGCCAGCAGTGAGAGCCCGATCCTCCAGCCCCAGCATTTT.

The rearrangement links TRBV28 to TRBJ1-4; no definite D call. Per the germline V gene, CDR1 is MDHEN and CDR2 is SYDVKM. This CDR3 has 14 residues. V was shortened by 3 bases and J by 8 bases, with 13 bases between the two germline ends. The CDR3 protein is CASSLNGSGEKLFF. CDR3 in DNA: TGTGCCAGCAGTTTGAACGGGAGCGGGGAAAAACTGTTTTTT.

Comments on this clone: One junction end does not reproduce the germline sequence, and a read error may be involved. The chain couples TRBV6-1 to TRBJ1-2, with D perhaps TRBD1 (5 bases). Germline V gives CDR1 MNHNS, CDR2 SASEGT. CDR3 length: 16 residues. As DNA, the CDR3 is TGTGCCAGCAGCGAAGTACCGTACCTGGATAGGGGCCACTACACCTTC. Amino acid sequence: CASSEVPYLDRGHYTF.

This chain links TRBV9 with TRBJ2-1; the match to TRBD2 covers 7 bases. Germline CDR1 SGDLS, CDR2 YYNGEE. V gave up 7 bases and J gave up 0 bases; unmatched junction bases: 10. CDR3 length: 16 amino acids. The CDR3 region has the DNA TGTGCCAGCGCGGGGGTTCTTCAACCCTCCTACAATGAGCAGTTCTTC. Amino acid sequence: CASAGVLQPSYNEQFF.

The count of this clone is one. CDR3 nucleotide sequence: TGTGCCAGCAGCTTCCAGGCAGGCACTAGGAGCTCCTACGAGCAGTACTTC. It is translated as CASSFQAGTRSSYEQYF. The V call is TRBV7-8, the J call TRBJ2-7; a possible D gene is TRBD2 (5 bases). The CDR3 consists of 17 residues. V was clipped by 3 bases and J by 0 bases, with 18 bases between them. CDR1 and CDR2 (germline): SGHVS, FQNEAQ.

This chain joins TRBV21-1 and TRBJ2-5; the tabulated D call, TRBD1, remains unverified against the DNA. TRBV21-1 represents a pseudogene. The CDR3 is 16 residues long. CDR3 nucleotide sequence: TGTGCCAGCAGCCAGAGAGCTAGTTGGACACAAGAGACCCAGTACTTC. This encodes CASSQRASWTQETQYF.

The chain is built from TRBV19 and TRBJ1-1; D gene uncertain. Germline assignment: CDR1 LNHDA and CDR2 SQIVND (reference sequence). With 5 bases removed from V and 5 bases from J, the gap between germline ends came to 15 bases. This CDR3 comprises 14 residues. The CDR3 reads CASSSQLMTTEAFF. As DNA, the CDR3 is TGTGCCAGTAGTTCCCAATTAATGACAACTGAAGCTTTCTTT.

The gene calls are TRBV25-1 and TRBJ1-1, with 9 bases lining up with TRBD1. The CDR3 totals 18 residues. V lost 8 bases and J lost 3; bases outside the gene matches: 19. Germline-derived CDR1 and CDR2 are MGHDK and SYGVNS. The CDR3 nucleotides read TGTGCCAGCGGGAACTCCCGGGACAGGGAGGGTGGGGACACTGAAGCTTTCTTT. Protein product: CASGNSRDREGGDTEAFF.

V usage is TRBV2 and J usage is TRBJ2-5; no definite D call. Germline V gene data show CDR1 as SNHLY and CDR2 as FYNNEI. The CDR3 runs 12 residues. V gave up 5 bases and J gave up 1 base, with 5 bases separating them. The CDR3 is CASSLRQETQYF. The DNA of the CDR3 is TGTGCCAGCAGTCTACGCCAAGAGACCCAGTACTTC.

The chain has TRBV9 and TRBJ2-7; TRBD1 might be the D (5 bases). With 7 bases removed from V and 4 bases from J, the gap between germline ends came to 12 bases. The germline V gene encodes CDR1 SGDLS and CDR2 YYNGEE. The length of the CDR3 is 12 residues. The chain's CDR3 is CASGTGLYEQYF. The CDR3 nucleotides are TGTGCCAGCGGTACAGGCTTATACGAGCAGTACTTC.

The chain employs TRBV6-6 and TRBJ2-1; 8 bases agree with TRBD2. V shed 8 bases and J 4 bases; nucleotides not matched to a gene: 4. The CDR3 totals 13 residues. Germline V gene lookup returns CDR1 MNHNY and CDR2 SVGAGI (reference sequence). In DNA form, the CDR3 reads TGTGCCAGCCACCCTAGCGGGTACAATGAGCAGTTCTTC. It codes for CASHPSGYNEQFF.

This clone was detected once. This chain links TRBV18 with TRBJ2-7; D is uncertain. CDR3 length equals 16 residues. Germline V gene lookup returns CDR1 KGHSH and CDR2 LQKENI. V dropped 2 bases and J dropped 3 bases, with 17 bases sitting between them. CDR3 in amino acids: CASSPAGGTNFYEQYF. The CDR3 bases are TGTGCCAGCTCACCAGCCGGCGGCACCAACTTCTACGAGCAGTACTTC.

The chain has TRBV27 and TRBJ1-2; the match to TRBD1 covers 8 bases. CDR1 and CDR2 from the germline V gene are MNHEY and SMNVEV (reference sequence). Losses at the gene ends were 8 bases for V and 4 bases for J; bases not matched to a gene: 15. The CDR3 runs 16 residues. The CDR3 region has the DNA TGTGCCAGCCGACAAGTAGGGACAGGAATTCCCTATGGCTACACCTTC. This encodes CASRQVGTGIPYGYTF.

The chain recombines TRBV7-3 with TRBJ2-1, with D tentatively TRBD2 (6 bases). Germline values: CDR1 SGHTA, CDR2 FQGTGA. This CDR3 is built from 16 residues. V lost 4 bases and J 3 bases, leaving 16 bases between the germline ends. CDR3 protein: CASSSIGRSDYNEQFF. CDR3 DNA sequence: TGTGCCAGCAGCTCTATAGGGAGGAGCGACTACAATGAGCAGTTCTTC.

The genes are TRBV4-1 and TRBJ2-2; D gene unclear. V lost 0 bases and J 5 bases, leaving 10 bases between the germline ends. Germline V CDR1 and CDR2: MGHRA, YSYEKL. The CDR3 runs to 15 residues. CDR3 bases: TGCGCCAGCAGCCAAGACCACTCCATGACCGGGGAGCTGTTTTTT. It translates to CASSQDHSMTGELFF.

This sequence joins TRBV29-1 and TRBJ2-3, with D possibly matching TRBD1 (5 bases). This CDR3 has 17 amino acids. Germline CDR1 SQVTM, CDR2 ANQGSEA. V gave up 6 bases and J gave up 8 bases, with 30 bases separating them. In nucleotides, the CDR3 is TGCAGCGTGGATCTGAAGATAGTACAGGCGACAGCACGTACGCAGTATTTT. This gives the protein CSVDLKIVQATARTQYF.

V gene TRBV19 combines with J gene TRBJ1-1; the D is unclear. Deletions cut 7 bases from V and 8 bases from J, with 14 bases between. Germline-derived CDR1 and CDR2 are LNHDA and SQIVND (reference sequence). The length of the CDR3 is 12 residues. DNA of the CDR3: TGTGCCAGTACGGGAGCGGTATCCGAAGCTTTCTTT. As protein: CASTGAVSEAFF.

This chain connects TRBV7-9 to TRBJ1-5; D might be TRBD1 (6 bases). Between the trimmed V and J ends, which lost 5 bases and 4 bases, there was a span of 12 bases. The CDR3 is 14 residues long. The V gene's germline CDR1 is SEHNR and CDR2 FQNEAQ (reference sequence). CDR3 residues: CASSVKGENQPQHF. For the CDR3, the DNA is TGTGCCAGCAGCGTAAAGGGGGAAAATCAGCCCCAGCATTTT. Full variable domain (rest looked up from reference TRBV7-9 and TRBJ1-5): DTGVSQNPRHKITKRGQNVTFRCDPISEHNRLYWYRQTLGQGPEFLTYFQNEAQLEKSRLLSDRFSAERPKGSFSTLEIQRTEQGDSAMYLCASSVKGENQPQHFGDGTRLSIL.

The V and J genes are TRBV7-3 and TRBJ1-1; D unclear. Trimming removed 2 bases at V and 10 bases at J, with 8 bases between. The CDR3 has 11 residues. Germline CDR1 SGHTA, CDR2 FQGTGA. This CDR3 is CASSLGRGAFF. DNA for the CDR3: TGTGCCAGCAGCTTAGGCCGGGGAGCTTTCTTT.

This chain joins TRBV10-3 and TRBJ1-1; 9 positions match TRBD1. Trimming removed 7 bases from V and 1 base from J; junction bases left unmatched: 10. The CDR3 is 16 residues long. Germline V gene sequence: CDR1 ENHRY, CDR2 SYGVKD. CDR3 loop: CAITSGTGFGNTEAFF. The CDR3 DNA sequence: TGTGCCATCACCTCCGGGACAGGGTTCGGGAACACTGAAGCTTTCTTT.

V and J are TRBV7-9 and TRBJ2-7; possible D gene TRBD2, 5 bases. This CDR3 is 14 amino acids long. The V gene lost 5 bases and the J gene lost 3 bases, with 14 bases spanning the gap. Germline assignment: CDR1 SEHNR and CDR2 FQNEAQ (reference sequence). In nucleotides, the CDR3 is TGTGCCAGCAGCCAGAGGGAGAGCCACTACGAGCAGTACTTC. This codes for CASSQRESHYEQYF. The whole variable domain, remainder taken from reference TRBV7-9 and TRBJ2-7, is DTGVSQNPRHKITKRGQNVTFRCDPISEHNRLYWYRQTLGQGPEFLTYFQNEAQLEKSRLLSDRFSAERPKGSFSTLEIQRTEQGDSAMYLCASSQRESHYEQYFGPGTRLTVT.

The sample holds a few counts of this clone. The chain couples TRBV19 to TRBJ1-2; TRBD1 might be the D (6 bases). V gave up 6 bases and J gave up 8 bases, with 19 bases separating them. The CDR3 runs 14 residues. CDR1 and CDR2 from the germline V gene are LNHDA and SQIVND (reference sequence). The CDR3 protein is CASSPLGGAGGYTF. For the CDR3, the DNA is TGTGCCAGTAGCCCCTTGGGGGGGGCGGGCGGCTACACCTTC.

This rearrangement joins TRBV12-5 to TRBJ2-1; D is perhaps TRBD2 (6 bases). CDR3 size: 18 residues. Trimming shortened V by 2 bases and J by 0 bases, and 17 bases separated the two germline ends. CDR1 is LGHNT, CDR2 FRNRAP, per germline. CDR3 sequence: CASGLSPPYGSSYNEQFF. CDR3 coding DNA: TGTGCTAGTGGTTTGTCACCCCCCTACGGGAGCTCCTACAATGAGCAGTTCTTC. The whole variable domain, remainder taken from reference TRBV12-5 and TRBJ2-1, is DARVTQTPRHKVTEMGQEVTMRCQPILGHNTVFWYRQTMMQGLELLAYFRNRAPLDDSGMPKDRFSAEMPDATLATLKIQPSEPRDSAVYFCASGLSPPYGSSYNEQFFGPGTRLTVL.

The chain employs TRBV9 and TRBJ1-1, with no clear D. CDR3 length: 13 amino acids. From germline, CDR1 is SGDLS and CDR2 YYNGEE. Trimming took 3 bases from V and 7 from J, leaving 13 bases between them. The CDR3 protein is CASSAYPGVEAFF. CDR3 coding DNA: TGTGCCAGCAGCGCCTACCCGGGAGTTGAAGCTTTCTTT. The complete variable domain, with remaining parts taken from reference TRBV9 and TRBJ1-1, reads DSGVTQTPKHLITATGQRVTLRCSPRSGDLSVYWYQQSLDQGLQFLIQYYNGEERAKGNILERFSAQQFPDLHSELNLSSLELGDSALYFCASSAYPGVEAFFGQGTRLTVV.

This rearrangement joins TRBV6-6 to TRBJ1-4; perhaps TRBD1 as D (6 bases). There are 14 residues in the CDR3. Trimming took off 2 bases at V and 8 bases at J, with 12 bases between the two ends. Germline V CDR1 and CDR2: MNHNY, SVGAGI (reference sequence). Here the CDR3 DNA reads TGTGCCAGCAGTTACCGGGGGGCTCAGGAAAAACTGTTTTTT. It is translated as CASSYRGAQEKLFF.

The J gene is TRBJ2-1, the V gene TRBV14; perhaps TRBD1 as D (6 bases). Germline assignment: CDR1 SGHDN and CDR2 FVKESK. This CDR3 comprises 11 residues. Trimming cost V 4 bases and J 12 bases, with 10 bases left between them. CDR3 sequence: CASSLRDMQFF. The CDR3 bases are TGTGCCAGCAGCCTCCGGGACATGCAGTTCTTC.

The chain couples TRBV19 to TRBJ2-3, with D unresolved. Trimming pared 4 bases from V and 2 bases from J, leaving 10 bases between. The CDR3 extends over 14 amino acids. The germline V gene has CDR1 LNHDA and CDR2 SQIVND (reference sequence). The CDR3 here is CASSNLSPTDTQYF. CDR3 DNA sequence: TGTGCCAGTAGTAATCTGAGTCCCACAGATACGCAGTATTTT.

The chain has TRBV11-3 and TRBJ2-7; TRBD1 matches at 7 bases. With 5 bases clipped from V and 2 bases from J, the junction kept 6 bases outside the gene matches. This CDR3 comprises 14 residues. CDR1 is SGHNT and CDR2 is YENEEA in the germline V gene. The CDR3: CASSQAGGPYEQYF. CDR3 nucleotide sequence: TGTGCCAGCAGCCAAGCAGGGGGTCCCTACGAGCAGTACTTC.

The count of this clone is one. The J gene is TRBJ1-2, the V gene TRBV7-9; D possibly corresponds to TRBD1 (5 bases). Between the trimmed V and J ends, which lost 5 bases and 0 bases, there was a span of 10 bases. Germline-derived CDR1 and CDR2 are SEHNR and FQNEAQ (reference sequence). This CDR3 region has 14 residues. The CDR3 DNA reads TGTGCCAGCAGCACGTTGACAGCTAACTATGGCTACACCTTC. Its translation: CASSTLTANYGYTF.

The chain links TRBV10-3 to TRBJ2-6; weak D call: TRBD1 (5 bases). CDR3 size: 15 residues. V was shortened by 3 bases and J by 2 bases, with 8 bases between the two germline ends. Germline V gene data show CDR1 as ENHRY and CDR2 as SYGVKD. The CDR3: CAISDPGTGANVLTF. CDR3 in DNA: TGTGCCATCAGTGACCCAGGGACTGGGGCCAACGTCCTGACTTTC.